These 9 T cell receptor beta chains were all obtained from the same sample, sequenced in a study of T cell responses to AZD1222 COVID-19 vaccine. Using immunoSEQ multiplex PCR, the repertoire was profiled, and TCRdb retains in-frame clones only, with some absent. The sample contains more than 110,000 clones, about 92% of which appear only once. Sequenced material: peripheral blood, taken on day 0 of AZD1222 vaccination. The receptors were sampled from an adult in good health.

In nucleotides, the CDR3 is TGTGCCAGCAGCGCGCCAGGGTCTGGAAACACCATATATTTT. This translates into CASSAPGSGNTIYF. This chain joins TRBV28 and TRBJ1-3, with D possibly being TRBD1 (5 bases). The CDR3 totals 14 residues. Between the trimmed V and J ends, which lost 6 bases and 1 base, there was a span of 10 bases. Per germline, CDR1 MDHEN and CDR2 SYDVKM.

V and J are TRBV6-5 and TRBJ1-1; unclear D gene. This CDR3 spans 13 amino acids. Per the germline V gene, CDR1 is MNHEY and CDR2 is SVGAGI. V lost 3 bases, J lost 6 bases, and 11 bases lay in between. The CDR3 sequence is CASSYFIRAEAFF. CDR3 nucleotides: TGTGCCAGCAGTTATTTTATCCGGGCTGAAGCTTTCTTT.

This chain connects TRBV5-3 to TRBJ1-5, with 10 bases fitting TRBD1. TRBV5-3 is placed among ORFs of uncertain function. This CDR3 comprises 18 residues. The trim removed 1 base at V and 3 bases at J, leaving 10 bases unmatched. CDR3 DNA sequence: TGTGCCAGAAGCTTGTTCGGACAGGGGGTACCTTACAATCAGCCCCAGCATTTT. It translates to CARSLFGQGVPYNQPQHF.

This chain connects TRBV6-2 or TRBV6-3 to TRBJ2-1; the D gene is possibly TRBD1 (6 bases). Trimming took 0 bases from V and 13 from J, leaving 10 bases between them. Germline V gene lookup returns CDR1 MNHEY and CDR2 SVGEGT. The CDR3 loop spans 12 amino acids. DNA of the CDR3: TGTGCCAGCAGTTACTCGGACAGATCTCAGTTCTTC. This encodes CASSYSDRSQFF.

The chain employs TRBV14 and TRBJ2-1; 8 bases agree with TRBD2. This CDR3 has 14 amino acids. V trimming: 3 bases; J trimming: 15 bases; junction bases outside the gene matches: 13. From germline, CDR1 is SGHDN and CDR2 FVKESK. CDR3 in amino acids: CASSQARGGPRVFF. The DNA for the CDR3 is TGTGCCAGCAGCCAGGCTCGCGGGGGGCCGCGTGTGTTCTTC.

The chain carries TRBV5-6 and TRBJ1-2; D unclear. This CDR3 has 14 amino acids. Germline V gene sequence: CDR1 SGHDT, CDR2 YYEEEE. Trimming cost V 1 base and J 0 bases, with 7 bases left between them. CDR3 protein: CASSLQAPNYGYTF. In DNA, the CDR3 is TGTGCCAGCAGCTTGCAGGCACCTAACTATGGCTACACCTTC.

The chain couples TRBV27 to TRBJ2-3; D is possibly TRBD1 or TRBD2 (5 bases each). Germline loops: CDR1 MNHEY, CDR2 SMNVEV (reference sequence). V lost 6 bases, J lost 4 bases, and 17 bases lay in between. CDR3 size: 15 residues. The CDR3 DNA sequence: TGTGCCAGCAGGCCTTGGGACGGAAGTTCAGATACGCAGTATTTT. Protein: CASRPWDGSSDTQYF.

J is TRBJ1-2 and V is TRBV30; D is perhaps TRBD1 (6 bases). The CDR3 contains 22 residues. Deletions cut 0 bases from V and 2 bases from J, with 34 bases between. Germline-derived CDR1 and CDR2 are GTSNPN and SVGIG (reference sequence). Here the CDR3 reads CAWSVSPLQGEGRFRENYGYTF. The CDR3 DNA reads TGTGCCTGGAGTGTAAGCCCGTTACAGGGTGAAGGGAGGTTTAGGGAGAACTATGGCTACACCTTC.

This chain uses TRBV28 with TRBJ2-7, with 7 bases aligning to TRBD2. Germline V gene lookup returns CDR1 MDHEN and CDR2 SYDVKM. The CDR3 is 13 residues long. J was trimmed by 9 bases and V by 3 bases; bases with no gene match: 8. The CDR3 is CASSLRTRGMQYF. Written as DNA, the CDR3 is TGTGCCAGCAGTTTGAGGACTAGAGGTATGCAGTACTTC.